This T cell receptor (beta chain) was recorded in a study of Graves' ophthalmopathy and Graves' hyperthyroidism. PBMCs were isolated by Ficoll-Paque density gradient centrifugation, using roughly 10 ml of fresh peripheral blood as the starting material. Trimming left V 0 bases short and J 4 bases short, with 13 bases between. The CDR3 covers 15 residues. Germline V gives CDR1 DFQATT, CDR2 SNEGSKA (reference sequence). Scientists amplified the TCR beta CDR3 regions from RNA transcripts. HTBI primers primed a first-round RT-PCR, and a second-round multiplex PCR followed. MiXCR, run by TCRdb on the multiplex PCR reads, gives a single entry per CDR3 protein. There are some 410,000 distinct CDR3 sequences in the sample; around a fifth occur only once, and 2.5% to 3% lies in the top ten. This clonotype was seen ten or more times.

The rearrangement uses TRBV20-1 and TRBJ1-3; D uncertain. The sample taken for sequencing was peripheral blood. The clonotype originates from a woman between 18 and 30 years old with stable Graves' hyperthyroidism. Here the CDR3 reads CSARDFGNPGNTIYF. The DNA of the CDR3 is TGCAGTGCTAGAGATTTTGGGAACCCGGGAAACACCATATATTTT.